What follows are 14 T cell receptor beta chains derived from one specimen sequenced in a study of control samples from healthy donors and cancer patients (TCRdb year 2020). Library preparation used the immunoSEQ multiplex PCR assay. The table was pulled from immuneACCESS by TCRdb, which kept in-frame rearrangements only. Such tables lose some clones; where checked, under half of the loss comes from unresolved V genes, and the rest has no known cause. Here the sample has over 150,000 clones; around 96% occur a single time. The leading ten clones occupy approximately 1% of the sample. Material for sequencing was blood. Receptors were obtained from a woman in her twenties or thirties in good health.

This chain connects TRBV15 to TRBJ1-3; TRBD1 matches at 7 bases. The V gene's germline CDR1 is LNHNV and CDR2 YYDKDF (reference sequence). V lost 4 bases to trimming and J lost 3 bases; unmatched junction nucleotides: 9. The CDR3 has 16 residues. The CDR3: CATSNAPGTVGNTIYF. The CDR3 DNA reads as TGTGCCACCAGCAACGCCCCCGGGACAGTTGGAAACACCATATATTTT. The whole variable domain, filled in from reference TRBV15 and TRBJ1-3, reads DAMVIQNPRYQVTQFGKPVTLSCSQTLNHNVMYWYQQKSSQAPKLLFHYYDKDFNNEADTPDNFQSRRPNTSFCFLDIRSPGLGDTAMYLCATSNAPGTVGNTIYFGEGSWLTVV.

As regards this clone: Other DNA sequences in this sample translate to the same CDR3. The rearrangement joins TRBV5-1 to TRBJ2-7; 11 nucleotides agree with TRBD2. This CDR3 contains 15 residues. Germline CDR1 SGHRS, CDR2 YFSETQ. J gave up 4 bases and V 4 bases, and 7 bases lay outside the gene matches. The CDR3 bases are TGCGCCAGCAGCCTCGGGACTAGCGGCAATTACGAGCAGTACTTC. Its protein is CASSLGTSGNYEQYF.

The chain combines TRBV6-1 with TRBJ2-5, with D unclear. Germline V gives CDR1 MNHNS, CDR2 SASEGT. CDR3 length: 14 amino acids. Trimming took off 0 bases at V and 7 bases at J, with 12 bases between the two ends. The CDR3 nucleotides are TGTGCCAGCAGTGAAGCCTGGTCCGGCGGGACCCAGTACTTC. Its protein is CASSEAWSGGTQYF.

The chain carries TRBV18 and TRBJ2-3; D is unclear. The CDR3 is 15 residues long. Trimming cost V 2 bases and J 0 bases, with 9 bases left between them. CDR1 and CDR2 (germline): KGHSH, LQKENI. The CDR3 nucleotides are TGTGCCAGCTCACCATTATTAGGGAGCACAGATACGCAGTATTTT. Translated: CASSPLLGSTDTQYF.

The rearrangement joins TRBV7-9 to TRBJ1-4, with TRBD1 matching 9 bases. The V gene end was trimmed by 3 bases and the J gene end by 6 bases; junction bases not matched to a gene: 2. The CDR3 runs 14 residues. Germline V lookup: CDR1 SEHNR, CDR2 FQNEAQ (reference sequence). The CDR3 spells CASSLDRGDEKLFF. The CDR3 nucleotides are TGTGCCAGCAGCTTGGACAGGGGAGATGAAAAACTGTTTTTT.

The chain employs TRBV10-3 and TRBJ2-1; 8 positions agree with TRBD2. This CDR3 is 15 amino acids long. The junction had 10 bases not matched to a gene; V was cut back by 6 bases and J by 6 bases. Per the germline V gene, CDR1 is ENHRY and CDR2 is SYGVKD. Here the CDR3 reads CAIRNSGKASNEQFF. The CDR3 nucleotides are TGTGCCATCAGGAATAGCGGGAAGGCGAGCAATGAGCAGTTCTTC.

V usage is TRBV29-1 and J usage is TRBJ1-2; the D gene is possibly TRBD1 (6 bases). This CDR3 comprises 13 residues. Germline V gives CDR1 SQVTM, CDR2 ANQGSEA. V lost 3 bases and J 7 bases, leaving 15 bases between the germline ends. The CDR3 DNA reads TGCAGCGTTGAGGGCAGGGGACCGGGTGGCTACACCTTC. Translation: CSVEGRGPGGYTF.

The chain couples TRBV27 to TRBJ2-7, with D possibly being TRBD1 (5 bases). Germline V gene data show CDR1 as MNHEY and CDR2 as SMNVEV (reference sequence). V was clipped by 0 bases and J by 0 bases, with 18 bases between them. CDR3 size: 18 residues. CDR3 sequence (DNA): TGTGCCAGCAGTTTATCGGGGCCAGGCCCCGATAGCTCCTACGAGCAGTACTTC. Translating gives CASSLSGPGPDSSYEQYF.

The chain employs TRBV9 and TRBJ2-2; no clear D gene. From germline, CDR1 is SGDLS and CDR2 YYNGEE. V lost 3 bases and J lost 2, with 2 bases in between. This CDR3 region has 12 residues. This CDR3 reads CASSGNTGELFF. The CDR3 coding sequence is TGTGCCAGCAGCGGAAACACCGGGGAGCTGTTTTTT.

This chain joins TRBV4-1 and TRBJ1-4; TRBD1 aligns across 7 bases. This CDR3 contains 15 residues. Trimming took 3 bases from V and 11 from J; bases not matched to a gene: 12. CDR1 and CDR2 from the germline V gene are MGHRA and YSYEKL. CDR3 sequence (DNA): TGCGCCAGCAGCCAGGTTCCTACAGGGGTTGGGAAACTGTTTTTT. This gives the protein CASSQVPTGVGKLFF.

CDR3 amino acids: CATSGQGKRTGTNEKLFF. The CDR3 bases are TGTGCCACCAGCGGACAGGGGAAAAGGACGGGAACTAATGAAAAACTGTTTTTT. The chain recombines TRBV15 with TRBJ1-4; 9 nucleotides agree with TRBD1. Unmatched junction bases numbered 11, after V lost 5 bases and J lost 1 base. The CDR3 is made up of 18 amino acids. CDR1 is LNHNV, CDR2 YYDKDF, per germline (reference sequence).

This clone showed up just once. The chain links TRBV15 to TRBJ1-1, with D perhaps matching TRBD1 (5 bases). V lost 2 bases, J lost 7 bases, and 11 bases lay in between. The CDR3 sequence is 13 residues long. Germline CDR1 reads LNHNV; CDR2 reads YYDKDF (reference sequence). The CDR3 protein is CATSRSGHDEAFF. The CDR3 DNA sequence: TGTGCCACCAGCAGAAGCGGACATGATGAAGCTTTCTTT.

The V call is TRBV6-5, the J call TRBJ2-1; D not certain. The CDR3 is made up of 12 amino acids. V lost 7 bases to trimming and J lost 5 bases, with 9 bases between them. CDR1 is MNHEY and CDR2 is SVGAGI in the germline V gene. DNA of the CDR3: TGTGCCAGCAAGACGGGTAACAATGAGCAGTTCTTC. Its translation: CASKTGNNEQFF.

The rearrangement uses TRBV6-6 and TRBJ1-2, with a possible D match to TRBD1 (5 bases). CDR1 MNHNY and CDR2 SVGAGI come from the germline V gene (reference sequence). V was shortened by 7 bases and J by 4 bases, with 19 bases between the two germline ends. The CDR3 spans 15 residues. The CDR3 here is CASTPGWGRGYGYTF. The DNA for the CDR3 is TGTGCCAGCACTCCAGGGTGGGGAAGGGGCTATGGCTACACCTTC.